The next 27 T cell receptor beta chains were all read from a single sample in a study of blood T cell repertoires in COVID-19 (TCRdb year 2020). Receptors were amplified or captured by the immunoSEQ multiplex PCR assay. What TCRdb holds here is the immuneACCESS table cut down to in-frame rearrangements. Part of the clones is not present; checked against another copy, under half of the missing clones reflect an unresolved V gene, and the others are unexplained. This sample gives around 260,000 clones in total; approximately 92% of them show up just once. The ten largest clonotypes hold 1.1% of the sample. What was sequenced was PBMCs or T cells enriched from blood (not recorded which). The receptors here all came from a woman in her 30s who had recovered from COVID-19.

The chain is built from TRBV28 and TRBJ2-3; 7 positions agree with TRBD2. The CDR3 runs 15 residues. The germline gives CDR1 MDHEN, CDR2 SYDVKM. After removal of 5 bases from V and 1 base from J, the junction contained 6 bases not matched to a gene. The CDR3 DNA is TGTGCCAGCAGTATATCGGGGGGAGGCACAGATACGCAGTATTTT. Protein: CASSISGGGTDTQYF. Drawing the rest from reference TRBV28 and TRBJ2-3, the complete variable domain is DVKVTQSSRYLVKRTGEKVFLECVQDMDHENMFWYRQDPGLGLRLIYFSYDVKMKEKGDIPEGYSVSREKKERFSLILESASTNQTSMYLCASSISGGGTDTQYFGPGTRLTVL.

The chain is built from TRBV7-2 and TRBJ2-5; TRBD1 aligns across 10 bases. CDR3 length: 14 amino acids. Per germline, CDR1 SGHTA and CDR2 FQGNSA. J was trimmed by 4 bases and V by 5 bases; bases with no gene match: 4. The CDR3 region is CASSLDRGSETQYF. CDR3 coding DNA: TGTGCCAGCAGCCTGGACAGGGGGTCAGAGACCCAGTACTTC.

The CDR3 loop is CASRRTSGRDYNEQFF. The CDR3 DNA is TGTGCCAGCAGACGGACTAGCGGGAGGGACTACAATGAGCAGTTCTTC. The gene calls are TRBV7-2 and TRBJ2-1; TRBD2 matches 15 bases. J gave up 3 bases and V 6 bases, and 3 bases lay outside the gene matches. CDR3 size: 16 residues. Germline CDR1 is SGHTA and CDR2 is FQGNSA.

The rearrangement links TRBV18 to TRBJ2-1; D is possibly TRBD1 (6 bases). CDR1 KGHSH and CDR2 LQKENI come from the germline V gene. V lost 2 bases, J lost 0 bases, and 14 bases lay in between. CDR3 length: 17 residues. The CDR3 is CASSPEAGASSYNEQFF. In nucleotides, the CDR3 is TGTGCCAGCTCACCAGAAGCAGGGGCGAGCTCCTACAATGAGCAGTTCTTC.

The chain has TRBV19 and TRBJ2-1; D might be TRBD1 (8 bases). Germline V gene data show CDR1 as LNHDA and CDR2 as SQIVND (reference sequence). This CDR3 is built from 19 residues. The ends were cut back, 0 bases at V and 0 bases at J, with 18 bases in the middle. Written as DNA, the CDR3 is TGTGCCAGTAGTATAGATGGTGGGAGGGGACAGGTCTCCTACAATGAGCAGTTCTTC. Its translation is CASSIDGGRGQVSYNEQFF.

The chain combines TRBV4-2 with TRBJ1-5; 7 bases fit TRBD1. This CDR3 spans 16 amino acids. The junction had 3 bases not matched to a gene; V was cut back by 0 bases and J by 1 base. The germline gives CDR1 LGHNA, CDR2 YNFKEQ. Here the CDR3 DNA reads TGTGCCAGCAGCCAAGAAGACAGGGTAAGCAATCAGCCCCAGCATTTT. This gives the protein CASSQEDRVSNQPQHF.

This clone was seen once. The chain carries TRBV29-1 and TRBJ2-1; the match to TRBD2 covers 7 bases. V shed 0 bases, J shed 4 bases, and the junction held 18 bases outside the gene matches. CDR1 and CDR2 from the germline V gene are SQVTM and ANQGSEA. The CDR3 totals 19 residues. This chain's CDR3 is CSVEEFIAISGLGYNEQFF. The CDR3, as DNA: TGCAGCGTTGAAGAGTTTATCGCCATTAGTGGACTAGGTTACAATGAGCAGTTCTTC.

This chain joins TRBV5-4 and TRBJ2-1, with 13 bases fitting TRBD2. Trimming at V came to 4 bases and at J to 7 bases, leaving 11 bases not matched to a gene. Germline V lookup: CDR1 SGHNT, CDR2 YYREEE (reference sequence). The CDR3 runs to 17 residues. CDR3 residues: CASSLPGTSGIANEQFF. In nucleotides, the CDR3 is TGTGCCAGCAGCCTCCCCGGGACTAGCGGGATAGCTAATGAGCAGTTCTTC.

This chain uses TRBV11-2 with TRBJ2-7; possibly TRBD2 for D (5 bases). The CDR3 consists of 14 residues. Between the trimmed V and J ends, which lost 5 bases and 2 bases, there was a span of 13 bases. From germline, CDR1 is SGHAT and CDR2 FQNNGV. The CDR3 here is CASSAGLNAYEQYF. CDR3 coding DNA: TGTGCCAGCAGCGCCGGACTGAACGCCTACGAGCAGTACTTC.

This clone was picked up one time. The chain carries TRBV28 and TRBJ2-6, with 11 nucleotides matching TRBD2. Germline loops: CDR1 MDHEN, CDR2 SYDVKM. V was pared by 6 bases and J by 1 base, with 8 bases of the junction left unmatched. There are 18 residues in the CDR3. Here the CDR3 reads CASSPPLAGGSGANVLTF. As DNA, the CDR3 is TGTGCCAGCAGCCCCCCCCTAGCGGGAGGTTCTGGGGCCAACGTCCTGACTTTC. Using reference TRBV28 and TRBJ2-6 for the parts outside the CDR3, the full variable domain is DVKVTQSSRYLVKRTGEKVFLECVQDMDHENMFWYRQDPGLGLRLIYFSYDVKMKEKGDIPEGYSVSREKKERFSLILESASTNQTSMYLCASSPPLAGGSGANVLTFGAGSRLTVL.

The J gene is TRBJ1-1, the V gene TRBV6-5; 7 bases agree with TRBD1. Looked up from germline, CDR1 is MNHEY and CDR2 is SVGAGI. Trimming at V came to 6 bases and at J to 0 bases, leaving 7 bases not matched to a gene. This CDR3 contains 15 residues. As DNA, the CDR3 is TGTGCCAGCAGACGGGACAGAATCATGAACACTGAAGCTTTCTTT. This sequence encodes CASRRDRIMNTEAFF.

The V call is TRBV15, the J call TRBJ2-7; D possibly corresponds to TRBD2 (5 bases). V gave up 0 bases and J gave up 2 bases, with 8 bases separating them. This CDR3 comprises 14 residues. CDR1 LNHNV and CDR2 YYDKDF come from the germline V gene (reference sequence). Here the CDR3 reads CATSRDRRAYEQYF. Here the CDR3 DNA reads TGTGCCACCAGCAGAGATAGGCGGGCCTACGAGCAGTACTTC.

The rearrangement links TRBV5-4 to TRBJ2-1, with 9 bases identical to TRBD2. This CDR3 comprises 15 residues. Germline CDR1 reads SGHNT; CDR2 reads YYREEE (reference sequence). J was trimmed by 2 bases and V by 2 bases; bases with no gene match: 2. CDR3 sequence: CASSFVAGAYNEQFF. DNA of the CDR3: TGTGCCAGCAGCTTTGTAGCGGGAGCCTACAATGAGCAGTTCTTC. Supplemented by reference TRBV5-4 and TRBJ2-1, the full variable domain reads ETGVTQSPTHLIKTRGQQVTLRCSSQSGHNTVSWYQQALGQGPQFIFQYYREEENGRGNFPPRFSGLQFPNYSSELNVNALELDDSALYLCASSFVAGAYNEQFFGPGTRLTVL.

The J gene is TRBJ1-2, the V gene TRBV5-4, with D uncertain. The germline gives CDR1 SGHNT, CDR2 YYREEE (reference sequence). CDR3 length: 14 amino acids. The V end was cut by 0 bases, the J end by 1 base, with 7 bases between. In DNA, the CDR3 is TGTGCCAGCAGCTTGGACAGCCTTAACTATGGCTACACCTTC. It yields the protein CASSLDSLNYGYTF.

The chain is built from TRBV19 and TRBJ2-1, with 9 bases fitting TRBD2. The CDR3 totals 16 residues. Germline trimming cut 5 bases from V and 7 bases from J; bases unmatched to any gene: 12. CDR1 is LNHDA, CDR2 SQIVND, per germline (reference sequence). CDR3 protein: CASSEGGIAGENEQFF. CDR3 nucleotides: TGTGCCAGTAGTGAGGGGGGGATAGCGGGAGAAAATGAGCAGTTCTTC.

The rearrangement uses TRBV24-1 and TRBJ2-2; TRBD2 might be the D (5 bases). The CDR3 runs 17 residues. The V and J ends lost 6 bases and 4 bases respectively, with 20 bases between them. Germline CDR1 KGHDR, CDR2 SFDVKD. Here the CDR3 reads CATSRGTHGESTGELFF. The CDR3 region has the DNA TGTGCCACCAGTCGAGGCACACACGGGGAGAGCACCGGGGAGCTGTTTTTT.

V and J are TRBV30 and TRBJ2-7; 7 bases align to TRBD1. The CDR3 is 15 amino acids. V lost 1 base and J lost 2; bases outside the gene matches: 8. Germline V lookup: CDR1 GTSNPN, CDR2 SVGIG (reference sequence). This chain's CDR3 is CAWSGKGAGAYEQYF. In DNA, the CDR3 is TGTGCCTGGAGTGGGAAGGGGGCAGGGGCCTACGAGCAGTACTTC. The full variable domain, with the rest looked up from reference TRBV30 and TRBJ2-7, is SQTIHQWPATLVQPVGSPLSLECTVEGTSNPNLYWYRQAAGRGLQLLFYSVGIGQISSEVPQNLSASRPQDRQFILSSKKLLLSDSGFYLCAWSGKGAGAYEQYFGPGTRLTVT.

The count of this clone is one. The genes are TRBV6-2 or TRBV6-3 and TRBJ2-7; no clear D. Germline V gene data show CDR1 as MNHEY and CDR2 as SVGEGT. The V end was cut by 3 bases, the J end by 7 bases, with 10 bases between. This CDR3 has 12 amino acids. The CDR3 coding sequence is TGTGCCAGCAGTTATGACACTTGGGAGCAGTACTTC. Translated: CASSYDTWEQYF.

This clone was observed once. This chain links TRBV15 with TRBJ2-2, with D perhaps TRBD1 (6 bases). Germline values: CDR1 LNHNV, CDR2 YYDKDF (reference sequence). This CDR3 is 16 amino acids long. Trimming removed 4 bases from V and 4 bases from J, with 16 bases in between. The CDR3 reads CATSTSPQGPTGELFF. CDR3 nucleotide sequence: TGTGCCACCAGCACATCCCCGCAGGGGCCCACCGGGGAGCTGTTTTTT.

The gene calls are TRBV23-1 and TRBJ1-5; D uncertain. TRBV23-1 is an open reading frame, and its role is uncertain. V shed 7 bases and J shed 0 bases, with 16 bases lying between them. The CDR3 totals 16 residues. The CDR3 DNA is TGCGCCAGCACCCCCATCCAGGTCCTTAGCAATCAGCCCCAGCATTTT. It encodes CASTPIQVLSNQPQHF.

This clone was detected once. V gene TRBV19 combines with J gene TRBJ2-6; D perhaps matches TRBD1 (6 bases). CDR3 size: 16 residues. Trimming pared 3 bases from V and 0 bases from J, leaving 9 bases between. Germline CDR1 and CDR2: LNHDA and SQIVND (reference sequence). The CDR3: CASSMGHSSGANVLTF. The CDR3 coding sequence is TGTGCCAGTAGTATGGGACACTCCTCTGGGGCCAACGTCCTGACTTTC.

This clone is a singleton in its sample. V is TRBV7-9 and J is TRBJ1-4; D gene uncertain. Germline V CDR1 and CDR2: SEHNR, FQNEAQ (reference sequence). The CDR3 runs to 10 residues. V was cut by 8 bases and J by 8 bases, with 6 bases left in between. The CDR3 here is CASAEEKLFF. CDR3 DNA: TGTGCCAGCGCAGAAGAAAAACTGTTTTTT.

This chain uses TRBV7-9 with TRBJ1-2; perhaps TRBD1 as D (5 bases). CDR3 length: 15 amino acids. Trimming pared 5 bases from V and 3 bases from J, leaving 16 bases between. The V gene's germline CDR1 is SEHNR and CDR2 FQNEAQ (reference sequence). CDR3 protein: CASSLSSDRYYGYTF. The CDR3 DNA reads TGTGCCAGCAGCCTGTCCTCCGACAGATACTATGGCTACACCTTC.

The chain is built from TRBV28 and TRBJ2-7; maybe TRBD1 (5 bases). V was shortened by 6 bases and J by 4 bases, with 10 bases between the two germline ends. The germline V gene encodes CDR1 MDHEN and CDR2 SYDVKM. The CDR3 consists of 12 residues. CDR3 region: CASRPTVYEQYF. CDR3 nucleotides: TGTGCCAGCAGGCCGACAGTTTACGAGCAGTACTTC.

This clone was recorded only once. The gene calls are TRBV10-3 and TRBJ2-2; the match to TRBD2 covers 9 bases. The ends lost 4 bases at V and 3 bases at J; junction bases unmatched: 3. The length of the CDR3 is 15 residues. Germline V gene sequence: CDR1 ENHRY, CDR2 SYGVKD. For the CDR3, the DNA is TGTGCCATCAGTGGAGTAGCGGGAGACACCGGGGAGCTGTTTTTT. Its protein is CAISGVAGDTGELFF.

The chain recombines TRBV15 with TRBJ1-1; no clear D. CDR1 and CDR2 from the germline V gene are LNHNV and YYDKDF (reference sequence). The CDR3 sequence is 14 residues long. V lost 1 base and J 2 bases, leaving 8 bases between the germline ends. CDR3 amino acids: CATSRVASNTEAFF. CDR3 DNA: TGTGCCACCAGCAGAGTGGCCAGTAACACTGAAGCTTTCTTT.

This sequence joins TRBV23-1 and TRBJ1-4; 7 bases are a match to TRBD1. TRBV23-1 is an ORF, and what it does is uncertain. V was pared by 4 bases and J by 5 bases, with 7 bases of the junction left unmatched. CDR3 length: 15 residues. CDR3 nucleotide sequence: TGCGCCAGCAGTCTTCCGGGACAGACGAATGAAAAACTGTTTTTT. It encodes CASSLPGQTNEKLFF.